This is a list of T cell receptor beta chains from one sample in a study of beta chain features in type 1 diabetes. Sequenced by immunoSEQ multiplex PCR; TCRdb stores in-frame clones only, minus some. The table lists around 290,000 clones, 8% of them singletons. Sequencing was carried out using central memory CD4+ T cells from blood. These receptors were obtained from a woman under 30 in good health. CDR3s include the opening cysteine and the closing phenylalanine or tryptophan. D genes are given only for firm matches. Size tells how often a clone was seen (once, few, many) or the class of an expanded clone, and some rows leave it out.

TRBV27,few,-,CASSPWTDNEKLFF
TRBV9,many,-,CASRPEGAGANVLTF
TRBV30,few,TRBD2,CAWTSGRGDTQYF
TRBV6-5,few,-,CASSTAGREEKLFF
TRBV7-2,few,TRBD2,CASSSGLAENEQFF
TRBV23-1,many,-,CASSRLACYNEQFF
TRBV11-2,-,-,CASSLNRGTQETQYF
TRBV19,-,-,CASSSGPPGTEAFF
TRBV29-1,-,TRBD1,CSGLLQGARGHEQYF
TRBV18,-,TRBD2,CASSPGLAGLDTQYF
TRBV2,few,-,CASTYFDTQYF
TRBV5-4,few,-,CASSNPQNQETQYF
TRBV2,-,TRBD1,CATAGTGGPDTQYF
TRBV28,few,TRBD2,CASSPTSGGRTYTQYF
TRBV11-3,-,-,CASSLRGLDTGELFF
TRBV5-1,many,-,CASSSQGNTEAFF
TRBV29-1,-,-,CSVAWGRGNTIYF
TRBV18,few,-,CASSPGEGREQYF
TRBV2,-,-,CASSPRQAAKNIQYF
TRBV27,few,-,CASSLTVADTQYF
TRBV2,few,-,CASRGVTGPAEAFF
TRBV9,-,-,CASSVGFRAGANVLTF
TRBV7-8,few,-,CASRFRGDQPQHF
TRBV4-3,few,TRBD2,CASSHWRGGRNEQFF
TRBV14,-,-,CASSQAGGGTDTQYF
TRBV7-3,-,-,CASSLLEGGTDTQYF
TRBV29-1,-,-,CSVGGHVRAFSTDTQYF
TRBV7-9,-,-,CASKPGSGNTIYF
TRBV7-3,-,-,CASSLRGTAETQYF
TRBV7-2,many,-,CASSQTVLSYNEQFF
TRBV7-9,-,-,CAILLTRGDLSGANVLTF
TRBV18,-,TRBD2,CASSPFSGRPDTQYF
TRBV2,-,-,CASRWDAGGYTF
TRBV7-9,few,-,CASRTSGDTQYF
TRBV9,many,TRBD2,CASSDPSGGTSTDTQYF
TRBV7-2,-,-,CASGIPGEGETQYF
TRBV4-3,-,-,CASSQEHPGTQYF
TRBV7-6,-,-,CASRPGVGSPLHF
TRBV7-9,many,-,CASRIAGYNEQFF